This entry lists 27 T cell receptor beta chains sequenced from one sample in a study of T cell changes during pregnancy in multiple sclerosis. Repertoires were generated with immunoSEQ multiplex PCR, while TCRdb's copy carries only in-frame clones and drops some. The sample gives approximately 40,000 clones, 92% of which show up once; approximately 0.79% is in the top ten. This material consisted of CD4+ T cells from peripheral blood mononuclear cells, taken before pregnancy. These receptors were taken from a female donor with multiple sclerosis, enrolled in a pregnancy study.

The chain recombines TRBV2 with TRBJ2-3, with D perhaps matching TRBD2 (6 bases). The CDR3 runs 15 residues. Germline V lookup: CDR1 SNHLY, CDR2 FYNNEI. V was trimmed by 6 bases and J by 0 bases, leaving 13 bases between them. CDR3 coding DNA: TGTGCCAGCAGACGGGACTCCTCTAGCACAGATACGCAGTATTTT. It codes for CASRRDSSSTDTQYF. The full variable domain, rest sourced from reference TRBV2 and TRBJ2-3, is EPEVTQTPSHQVTQMGQEVILRCVPISNHLYFYWYRQILGQKVEFLVSFYNNEISEKSEIFDDQFSVERPDGSNFTLKIRSTKLEDSAMYFCASRRDSSSTDTQYFGPGTRLTVL.

The chain links TRBV28 to TRBJ1-2; D uncertain. CDR1 MDHEN and CDR2 SYDVKM come from the germline V gene. V dropped 3 bases and J dropped 4 bases, with 12 bases sitting between them. This CDR3 comprises 14 residues. CDR3 protein: CASSLSRVAYGYTF. DNA for the CDR3: TGTGCCAGCAGTTTGTCGAGGGTTGCCTATGGCTACACCTTC.

The gene calls are TRBV5-4 and TRBJ2-5; the D is unclear. V dropped 4 bases and J dropped 4 bases, with 11 bases sitting between them. The CDR3 consists of 13 residues. The germline CDR1 and CDR2 sequences are SGHNT and YYREEE (reference sequence). CDR3 sequence: CASSPINGETQYF. Here the CDR3 DNA reads TGTGCCAGCAGCCCAATCAACGGAGAGACCCAGTACTTC.

The chain employs TRBV19 and TRBJ2-2; perhaps TRBD1 as D (6 bases). In germline, CDR1 is LNHDA, CDR2 SQIVND (reference sequence). Trimming shortened V by 4 bases and J by 0 bases, and 12 bases separated the two germline ends. CDR3 size: 16 residues. As DNA, the CDR3 is TGTGCCAGTAGTACCCTTGGGACAACGAACACCGGGGAGCTGTTTTTT. Its protein is CASSTLGTTNTGELFF.

This rearrangement joins TRBV27 to TRBJ2-5; 12 bases agree with TRBD2. The germline CDR1 and CDR2 sequences are MNHEY and SMNVEV (reference sequence). Losses at the gene ends were 2 bases for V and 8 bases for J; bases not matched to a gene: 3. The CDR3 spans 14 residues. CDR3 nucleotide sequence: TGTGCCAGCAGTTTACTAGCGGGAGGGGAAACCCAGTACTTC. This translates into CASSLLAGGETQYF.

This chain uses TRBV7-9 with TRBJ2-1, with 10 bases aligning to TRBD2. Trimming at V came to 5 bases and at J to 0 bases, leaving 1 base not matched to a gene. The CDR3 totals 15 residues. The germline V gene encodes CDR1 SEHNR and CDR2 FQNEAQ (reference sequence). As DNA, the CDR3 is TGTGCCAGCAGCCCTAGCGGGAGCTCCTACAATGAGCAGTTCTTC. Protein sequence: CASSPSGSSYNEQFF.

CDR3 in amino acids: CSALGTGLAGTGAYEQYF. The CDR3 DNA reads TGCAGCGCCCTGGGGACCGGACTAGCGGGAACCGGCGCCTACGAGCAGTACTTC. This chain uses TRBV29-1 with TRBJ2-7; TRBD2 matches 12 bases. J was trimmed by 2 bases and V by 7 bases; bases with no gene match: 18. Germline lookup yields CDR1 SQVTM and CDR2 ANQGSEA. The CDR3 has 18 residues.

The chain recombines TRBV5-6 with TRBJ2-7, with 11 bases matching TRBD1. CDR3 size: 18 residues. The germline CDR1 and CDR2 sequences are SGHDT and YYEEEE. V lost 4 bases, J lost 1 base, and 13 bases stayed unmatched. The CDR3 sequence: CASSVGQGGGGRSYEQYF. The CDR3 coding sequence is TGTGCCAGCAGCGTGGGACAGGGGGGGGGCGGACGTTCCTACGAGCAGTACTTC. Drawing the rest from reference TRBV5-6 and TRBJ2-7, the complete variable domain is DAGVTQSPTHLIKTRGQQVTLRCSPKSGHDTVSWYQQALGQGPQFIFQYYEEEERQRGNFPDRFSGHQFPNYSSELNVNALLLGDSALYLCASSVGQGGGGRSYEQYFGPGTRLTVT.

The chain recombines TRBV2 with TRBJ1-3, with no clear D. Germline CDR1 reads SNHLY; CDR2 reads FYNNEI. The CDR3 totals 12 residues. V was cut by 6 bases and J by 6 bases, with 9 bases left in between. DNA of the CDR3: TGTGCCAGCAGCCACTCCGTAAACACCATATATTTT. Its translation: CASSHSVNTIYF.

The chain uses TRBV19 and TRBJ1-5, with TRBD1 identical over 8 bases. J gave up 7 bases and V 7 bases, and 9 bases lay outside the gene matches. Looked up from germline, CDR1 is LNHDA and CDR2 is SQIVND (reference sequence). The CDR3 covers 14 residues. CDR3 nucleotide sequence: TGTGCCAGTAAAACTCAGGGGGCCGGACAGCCCCAGCATTTT. This codes for CASKTQGAGQPQHF.

This chain uses TRBV18 with TRBJ2-3; no clear D. In germline, CDR1 is KGHSH, CDR2 LQKENI. Trimming removed 0 bases from V and 8 bases from J, with 9 bases in between. The CDR3 consists of 13 residues. The CDR3 region is CASSPPIGGTQYF. CDR3 nucleotide sequence: TGTGCCAGCTCACCACCGATCGGCGGTACGCAGTATTTT.

The rearrangement joins TRBV9 to TRBJ2-5, with TRBD1 matching over 9 bases. Looked up from germline, CDR1 is SGDLS and CDR2 is YYNGEE. The CDR3 length is 17 residues. V shed 2 bases and J 2 bases; nucleotides not matched to a gene: 10. As DNA, the CDR3 is TGTGCCAGCAGCGTGGGGGACAGGGCCGGGGAACAAGAGACCCAGTACTTC. This sequence encodes CASSVGDRAGEQETQYF.

The chain links TRBV18 to TRBJ2-1; TRBD2 matches at 13 bases. From germline, CDR1 is KGHSH and CDR2 LQKENI. V lost 3 bases and J lost 6; bases outside the gene matches: 5. This CDR3 spans 16 amino acids. CDR3 bases: TGTGCCAGCTCACCTCCGGGACTAGCGGGACCCAATGAGCAGTTCTTC. It is translated as CASSPPGLAGPNEQFF.

This chain links TRBV5-1 with TRBJ1-6, with D perhaps TRBD1 (5 bases). CDR1 is SGHRS, CDR2 YFSETQ, per germline. The CDR3 runs to 12 residues. Trimming shortened V by 6 bases and J by 7 bases, and 8 bases separated the two germline ends. The CDR3 protein is CASKEGNSPLHF. For the CDR3, the DNA is TGCGCCAGCAAGGAGGGGAATTCACCCCTCCACTTT. Looking up the rest from reference TRBV5-1 and TRBJ1-6 gives the full variable domain: KAGVTQTPRYLIKTRGQQVTLSCSPISGHRSVSWYQQTPGQGLQFLFEYFSETQRNKGNFPGRFSGRQFSNSRSEMNVSTLELGDSALYLCASKEGNSPLHFGNGTRLTVT.

V and J are TRBV28 and TRBJ2-1; possible D gene TRBD1, 5 bases. The CDR3 consists of 14 residues. Germline CDR1 MDHEN, CDR2 SYDVKM. The V end was cut by 2 bases, the J end by 5 bases, with 10 bases between. CDR3: CASSLLGANNEQFF. The CDR3 nucleotides read TGTGCCAGCAGTTTACTAGGGGCAAACAATGAGCAGTTCTTC.

The rearrangement joins TRBV5-6 to TRBJ2-5; possible D gene TRBD1, 5 bases. Germline CDR1 and CDR2: SGHDT and YYEEEE. Trimming stripped 0 bases from V and 5 bases from J, with 11 bases between. CDR3 length equals 14 residues. The chain's CDR3 is CASSLDRLRETQYF. The CDR3 DNA reads TGTGCCAGCAGCTTGGACAGGCTGAGGGAGACCCAGTACTTC.

As concerns this clone: The identical CDR3 is also encoded by other nucleotide sequences in the sample. The CDR3, as DNA: TGTGCCAGTAGTACCACAGGGATCTCTGGAAACACCATATATTTT. It yields the protein CASSTTGISGNTIYF. The J gene is TRBJ1-3, the V gene TRBV19; a weak D match, TRBD1 (6 bases). The V end lost 4 bases, the J end lost 0 bases, and 10 bases lay between the germline ends. Germline CDR1 and CDR2: LNHDA and SQIVND (reference sequence). The CDR3 spans 15 residues.

This chain joins TRBV9 and TRBJ2-2; tentative D call: TRBD2 (6 bases). The CDR3 runs to 16 residues. The V gene lost 2 bases and the J gene lost 5 bases, with 16 bases spanning the gap. CDR1 is SGDLS, CDR2 YYNGEE, per germline. Written as DNA, the CDR3 is TGTGCCAGCAGCGTTAGTGGGGAGGCCCGGACCGGGGAGCTGTTTTTT. Translating it yields CASSVSGEARTGELFF.

This clone turned up a few times. The chain joins TRBV10-3 to TRBJ1-2; no clear D gene. The CDR3 extends over 15 amino acids. V was cut by 2 bases and J by 3 bases, with 13 bases left in between. Germline loops: CDR1 ENHRY, CDR2 SYGVKD. CDR3 sequence (DNA): TGTGCCATCAGTGAGGCGGCAGATAAGTACTATGGCTACACCTTC. Encoded protein: CAISEAADKYYGYTF.

The V and J genes are TRBV28 and TRBJ2-2; D might be TRBD1 (5 bases). The germline CDR1 and CDR2 sequences are MDHEN and SYDVKM. V was pared by 2 bases and J by 5 bases, with 15 bases between. There are 16 residues in the CDR3. CDR3 loop: CASSLGYRSNTGELFF. CDR3 nucleotide sequence: TGTGCCAGCAGTTTAGGCTACAGGTCAAATACCGGGGAGCTGTTTTTT. The whole variable domain, filled in from reference TRBV28 and TRBJ2-2, reads DVKVTQSSRYLVKRTGEKVFLECVQDMDHENMFWYRQDPGLGLRLIYFSYDVKMKEKGDIPEGYSVSREKKERFSLILESASTNQTSMYLCASSLGYRSNTGELFFGEGSRLTVL.

This chain uses TRBV6-5 with TRBJ2-7; D may be TRBD1 (5 bases). The germline CDR1 and CDR2 sequences are MNHEY and SVGAGI. The CDR3 loop spans 14 amino acids. Trimming took off 5 bases at V and 1 base at J, with 12 bases between the two ends. The CDR3: CASSRWGGSYEQYF. Written as DNA, the CDR3 is TGTGCCAGCAGTCGATGGGGCGGATCCTACGAGCAGTACTTC.

This clone was seen more than once but under ten times. The J gene is TRBJ2-3, the V gene TRBV15, with 7 bases aligning to TRBD2. This CDR3 has 16 amino acids. V gave up 5 bases and J gave up 1 base; unmatched junction bases: 9. Per germline, CDR1 LNHNV and CDR2 YYDKDF (reference sequence). The CDR3 loop is CATSGSGWGGTDTQYF. CDR3 DNA: TGTGCCACCAGCGGTAGCGGGTGGGGGGGCACAGATACGCAGTATTTT.

CDR3 in amino acids: CASSVGLAGGRFF. CDR3 DNA: TGTGCCAGCAGCGTAGGTTTGGCAGGGGGTAGGTTCTTC. This chain connects TRBV9 to TRBJ2-1; 7 nucleotides match TRBD1. V dropped 0 bases and J dropped 15; count of bases not matched to a gene: 9. Per the germline V gene, CDR1 is SGDLS and CDR2 is YYNGEE. CDR3 length equals 13 residues.

This chain links TRBV7-6 with TRBJ2-5, with a weak D call TRBD2 (6 bases). This CDR3 has 15 amino acids. V was trimmed by 5 bases and J by 2 bases, leaving 15 bases between them. Germline loops: CDR1 SGHVS, CDR2 FNYEAQ. The CDR3 DNA reads TGTGCCAGCAGCCATCCGGGAGTGGGGCAAGAGACCCAGTACTTC. It is translated as CASSHPGVGQETQYF. Drawing the rest from reference TRBV7-6 and TRBJ2-5, the complete variable domain is GAGVSQSPRYKVTKRGQDVALRCDPISGHVSLYWYRQALGQGPEFLTYFNYEAQQDKSGLPNDRFSAERPEGSISTLTIQRTEQRDSAMYRCASSHPGVGQETQYFGPGTRLLVL.

The V and J genes are TRBV19 and TRBJ1-1; no clear D gene. CDR1 LNHDA and CDR2 SQIVND come from the germline V gene (reference sequence). The V and J ends lost 4 bases and 3 bases respectively, with 12 bases between them. This CDR3 region has 14 residues. Here the CDR3 reads CASSNLYGYTEAFF. CDR3 bases: TGTGCCAGTAGTAATCTTTACGGGTACACTGAAGCTTTCTTT.

J is TRBJ1-1 and V is TRBV27; tentative D call: TRBD1 (6 bases). Germline V gene sequence: CDR1 MNHEY, CDR2 SMNVEV (reference sequence). The CDR3 contains 15 residues. Trimming removed 5 bases at V and 1 base at J, with 14 bases between. The chain's CDR3 is CASSPHGGPNTEAFF. CDR3 DNA: TGTGCCAGCAGTCCCCACGGGGGGCCGAACACTGAAGCTTTCTTT.

This clone was recorded once. This chain connects TRBV20-1 to TRBJ1-5, with 7 bases identical to TRBD1. From germline, CDR1 is DFQATT and CDR2 SNEGSKA (reference sequence). CDR3 length equals 11 residues. V dropped 3 bases and J dropped 11; count of bases not matched to a gene: 4. As DNA, the CDR3 is TGCAGTGCTAGCTTCGGGACAGCCCAGCATTTT. Its translation is CSASFGTAQHF.